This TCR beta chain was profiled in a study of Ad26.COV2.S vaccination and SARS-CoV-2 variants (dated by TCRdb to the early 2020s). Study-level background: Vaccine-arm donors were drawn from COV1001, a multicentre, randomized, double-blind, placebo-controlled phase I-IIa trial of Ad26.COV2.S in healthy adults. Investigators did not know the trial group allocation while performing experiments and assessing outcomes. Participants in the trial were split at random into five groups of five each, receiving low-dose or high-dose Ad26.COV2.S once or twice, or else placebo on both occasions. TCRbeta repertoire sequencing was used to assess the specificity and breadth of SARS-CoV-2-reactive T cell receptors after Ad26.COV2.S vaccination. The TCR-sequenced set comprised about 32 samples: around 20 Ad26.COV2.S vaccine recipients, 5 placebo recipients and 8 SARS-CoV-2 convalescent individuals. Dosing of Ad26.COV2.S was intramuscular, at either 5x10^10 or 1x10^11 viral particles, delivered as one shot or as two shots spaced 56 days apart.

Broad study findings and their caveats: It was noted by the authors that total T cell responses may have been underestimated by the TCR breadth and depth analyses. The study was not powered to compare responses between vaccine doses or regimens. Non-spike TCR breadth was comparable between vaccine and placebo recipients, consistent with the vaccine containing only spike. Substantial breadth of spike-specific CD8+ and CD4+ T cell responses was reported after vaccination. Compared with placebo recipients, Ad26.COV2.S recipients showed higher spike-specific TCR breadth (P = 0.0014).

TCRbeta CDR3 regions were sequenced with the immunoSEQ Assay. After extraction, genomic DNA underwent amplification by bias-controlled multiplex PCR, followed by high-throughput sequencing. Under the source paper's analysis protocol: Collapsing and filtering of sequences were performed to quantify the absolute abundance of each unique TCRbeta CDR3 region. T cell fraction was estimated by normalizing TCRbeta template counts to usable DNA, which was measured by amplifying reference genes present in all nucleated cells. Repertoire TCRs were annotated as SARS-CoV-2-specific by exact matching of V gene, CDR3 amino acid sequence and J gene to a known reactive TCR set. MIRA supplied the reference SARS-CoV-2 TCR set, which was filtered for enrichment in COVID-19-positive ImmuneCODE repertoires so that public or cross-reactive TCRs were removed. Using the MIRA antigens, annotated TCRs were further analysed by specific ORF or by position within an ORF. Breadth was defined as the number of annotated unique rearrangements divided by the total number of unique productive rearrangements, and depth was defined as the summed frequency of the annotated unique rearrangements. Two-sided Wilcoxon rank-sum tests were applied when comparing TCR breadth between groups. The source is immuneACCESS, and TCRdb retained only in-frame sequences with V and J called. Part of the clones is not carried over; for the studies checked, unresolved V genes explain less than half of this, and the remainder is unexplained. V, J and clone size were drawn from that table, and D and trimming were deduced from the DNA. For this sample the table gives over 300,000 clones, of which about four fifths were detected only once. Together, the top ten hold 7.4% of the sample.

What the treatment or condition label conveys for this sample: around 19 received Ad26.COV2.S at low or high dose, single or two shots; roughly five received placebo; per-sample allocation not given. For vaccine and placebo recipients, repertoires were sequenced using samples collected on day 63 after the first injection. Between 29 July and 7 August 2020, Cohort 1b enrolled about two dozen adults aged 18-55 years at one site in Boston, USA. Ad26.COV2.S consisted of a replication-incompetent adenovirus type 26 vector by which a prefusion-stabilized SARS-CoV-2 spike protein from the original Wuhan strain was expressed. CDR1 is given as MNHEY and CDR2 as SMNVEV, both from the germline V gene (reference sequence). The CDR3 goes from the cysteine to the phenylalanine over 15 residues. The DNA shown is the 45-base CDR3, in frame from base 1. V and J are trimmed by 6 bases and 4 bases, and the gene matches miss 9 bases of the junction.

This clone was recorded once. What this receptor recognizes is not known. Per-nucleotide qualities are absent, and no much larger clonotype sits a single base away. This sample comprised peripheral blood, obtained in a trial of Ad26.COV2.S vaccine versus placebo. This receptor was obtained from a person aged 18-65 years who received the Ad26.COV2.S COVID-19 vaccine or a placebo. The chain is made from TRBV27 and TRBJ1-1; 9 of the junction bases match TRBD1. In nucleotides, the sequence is TGTGCCAGCAGACTAGGACAGGGGCGGACCACTGAAGCTTTCTTT. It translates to CASRLGQGRTTEAFF.